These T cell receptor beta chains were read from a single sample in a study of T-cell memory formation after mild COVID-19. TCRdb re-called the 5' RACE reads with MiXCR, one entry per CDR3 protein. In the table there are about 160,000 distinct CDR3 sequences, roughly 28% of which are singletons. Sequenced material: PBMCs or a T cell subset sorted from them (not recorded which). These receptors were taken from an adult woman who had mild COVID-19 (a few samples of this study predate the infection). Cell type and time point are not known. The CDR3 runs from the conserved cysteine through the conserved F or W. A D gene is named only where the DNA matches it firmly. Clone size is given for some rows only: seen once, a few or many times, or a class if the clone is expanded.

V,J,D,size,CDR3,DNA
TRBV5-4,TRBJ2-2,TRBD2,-,CASSSLGREANTGELFF,TGTGCCAGCAGTTCCCTTGGGCGGGAGGCGAACACCGGGGAGCTGTTTTTT
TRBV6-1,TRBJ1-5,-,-,CASSEAEGVVNQPQHF,TGTGCCAGCAGTGAAGCGGAGGGGGTGGTAAATCAGCCCCAGCATTTT
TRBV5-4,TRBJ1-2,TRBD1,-,CASSAQTRDSYGYTF,TGTGCCAGCAGCGCCCAGACCCGGGACAGCTATGGCTACACCTTC
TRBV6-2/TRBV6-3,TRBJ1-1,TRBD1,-,CASSYSGQGYTEAFF,TGTGCCAGCAGTTACTCGGGACAGGGATACACTGAAGCTTTCTTT
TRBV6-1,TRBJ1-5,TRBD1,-,CASRPDRVQPQHF,TGTGCCAGCAGGCCCGACAGGGTACAGCCCCAGCATTTT
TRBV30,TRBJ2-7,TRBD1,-,CAWGQGVNEQYF,TGTGCCTGGGGACAGGGGGTGAACGAGCAGTACTTC
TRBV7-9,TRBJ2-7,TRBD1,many,CASSSSWDRAYEQYF,TGTGCCAGCAGTTCGAGCTGGGACAGGGCCTACGAGCAGTACTTC
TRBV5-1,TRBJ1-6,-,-,CASSSTTGNSPLHF,TGCGCCAGCAGCTCCACCACGGGTAATTCACCCCTCCACTTT
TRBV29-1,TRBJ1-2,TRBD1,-,CSVPTGVYGYTF,TGCAGCGTTCCTACAGGGGTCTATGGCTACACCTTC
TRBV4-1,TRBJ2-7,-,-,CASSPRPALYEQYF,TGCGCCAGCAGCCCCAGGCCCGCCCTCTACGAGCAGTACTTC
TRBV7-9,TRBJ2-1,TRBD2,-,CASSYIAGIYNEQFF,TGTGCCAGCAGTTACATAGCGGGGATCTACAATGAGCAGTTCTTC
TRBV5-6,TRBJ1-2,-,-,CASSLLSSNYGYTF,TGTGCCAGCAGCTTGCTGTCCTCTAACTATGGCTACACCTTC
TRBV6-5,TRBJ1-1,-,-,CASSYLGTNRDTGAAFF,TGTGCCAGCAGTTACCTAGGTACGAACCGGGACACGGGCGCAGCTTTCTTT
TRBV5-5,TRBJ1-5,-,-,CASSLATAKPQHF,TGTGCCAGCAGCTTGGCAACAGCCAAACCCCAGCATTTT
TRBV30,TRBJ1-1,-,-,CAWSLNTEAFF,TGTGCCTGGAGCCTAAACACTGAAGCTTTCTTT
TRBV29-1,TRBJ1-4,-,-,CSAWTDTNEKLFF,TGCAGCGCCTGGACGGATACTAATGAAAAACTGTTTTTT
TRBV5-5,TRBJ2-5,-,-,CASSLGTGRQETQYF,TGTGCCAGCAGCTTGGGTACAGGACGACAAGAGACCCAGTACTTC
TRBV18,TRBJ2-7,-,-,CASSPATAAPNEQYF,TGTGCCAGCTCACCGGCCACCGCGGCCCCCAACGAGCAGTACTTC
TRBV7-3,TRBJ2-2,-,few,CASSLASHNTGELFF,TGTGCCAGCAGCTTAGCCAGCCATAACACCGGGGAGCTGTTTTTT
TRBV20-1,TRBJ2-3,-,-,CSATRDTQYF,TGCAGTGCGACGAGAGATACGCAGTATTTT
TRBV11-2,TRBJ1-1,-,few,CASSFAGGGAEAFF,TGTGCCAGCAGCTTCGCGGGGGGTGGGGCTGAAGCTTTCTTT
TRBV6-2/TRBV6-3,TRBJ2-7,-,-,CASTEGGFGYEQYF,TGTGCCAGCACCGAAGGGGGGTTCGGCTACGAGCAGTACTTC
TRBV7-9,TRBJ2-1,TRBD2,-,CASSPIGLAGGTGSYNEQFF,TGTGCCAGCAGCCCCATAGGACTAGCGGGAGGCACGGGCTCCTACAATGAGCAGTTCTTC
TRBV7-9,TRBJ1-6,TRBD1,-,CASSQTGNNSPLHF,TGTGCCAGCAGCCAGACAGGGAATAATTCACCCCTCCACTTT
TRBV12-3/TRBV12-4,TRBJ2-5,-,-,CASSPPHQETQYF,TGTGCCAGCAGTCCCCCACACCAAGAGACCCAGTACTTC
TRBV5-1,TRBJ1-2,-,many,CASSKEGGSYGYTF,TGCGCCAGCAGTAAGGAGGGGGGTTCCTATGGCTACACCTTC
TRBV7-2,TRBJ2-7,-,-,CASSQMGGPGAQYF,TGTGCCAGCAGCCAAATGGGTGGCCCTGGGGCGCAGTACTTC
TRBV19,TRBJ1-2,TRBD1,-,CASSSDRGNYGYTF,TGTGCCAGTAGCTCCGACAGGGGTAACTATGGCTACACCTTC
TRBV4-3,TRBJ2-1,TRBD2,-,CASSRGTSGIYNEQFF,TGCGCCAGCAGCCGAGGGACTAGCGGGATATACAATGAGCAGTTCTTC
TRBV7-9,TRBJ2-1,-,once,CASSLGGRVEQFF,TGTGCCAGCAGCTTAGGGGGACGAGTAGAGCAGTTCTTC
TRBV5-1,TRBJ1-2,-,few,CASSLMESDGYTF,TGCGCCAGCAGCTTGATGGAGTCGGATGGCTACACCTTC
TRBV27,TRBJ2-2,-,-,CASPTGELFF,TGTGCCAGCCCGACCGGGGAGCTGTTTTTT
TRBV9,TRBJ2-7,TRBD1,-,CASSVWDRPHEQYF,TGTGCCAGCAGCGTTTGGGACAGACCCCACGAGCAGTACTTC
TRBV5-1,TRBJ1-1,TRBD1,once,CASSPLQGKGRTEAFF,TGCGCCAGCAGCCCCCTACAGGGGAAAGGTCGGACTGAAGCTTTCTTT
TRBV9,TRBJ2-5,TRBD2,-,CASSVDGGRTSGFETQYF,TGTGCCAGCAGCGTAGACGGTGGAAGGACTAGCGGGTTTGAGACCCAGTACTTC
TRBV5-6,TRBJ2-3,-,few,CASSTGMETDTQYF,TGTGCCAGCAGCACAGGGATGGAAACAGATACGCAGTATTTT
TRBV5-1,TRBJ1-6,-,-,CASSPRRDGNSPLHF,TGCGCCAGCAGCCCCCGACGGGACGGCAATTCACCCCTCCACTTT
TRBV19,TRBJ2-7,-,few,CASSIRREQYF,TGTGCCAGTAGTATAAGAAGGGAGCAGTACTTC
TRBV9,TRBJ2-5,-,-,CASSVDEETQYF,TGTGCCAGCAGCGTAGATGAAGAGACCCAGTACTTC
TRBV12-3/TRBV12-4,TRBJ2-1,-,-,CASSNGQPVNGEQFF,TGTGCCAGCAGTAACGGACAGCCCGTAAATGGTGAGCAGTTCTTC
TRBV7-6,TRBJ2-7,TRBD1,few,CASSSGGSGYEQYF,TGTGCCAGCAGCTCAGGGGGCTCTGGATACGAGCAGTACTTC
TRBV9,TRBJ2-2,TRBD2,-,CASSAPTSSGIHSGELFF,TGTGCCAGCAGCGCTCCCACCTCTAGCGGGATACATTCCGGGGAGCTGTTTTTT
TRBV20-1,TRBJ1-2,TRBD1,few,CSANPINQGAHGYTF,TGCAGTGCTAATCCCATCAATCAGGGGGCTCATGGCTACACCTTC
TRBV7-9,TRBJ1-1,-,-,CASSPGTHPVGTEAFF,TGTGCCAGCAGCCCCGGGACTCACCCGGTGGGCACTGAAGCTTTCTTT
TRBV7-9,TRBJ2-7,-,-,CASSLGDNTGEQYF,TGTGCCAGCAGCTTAGGGGACAACACGGGGGAGCAGTACTTC